This T cell receptor beta chain comes out of a study of T cells after yellow fever vaccination. On the study more broadly: Fractions of limited cellularity were prepared by means of SMART-Seq v4 Ultra Low Input. Study results and caveats: Primary-vaccination clones mostly resurfaced post-booster (about 95% CD4, roughly 87% CD8). The study noted that FACS-sorted repertoires could contain abundant clonotypes contaminating from the bulk population. Weaker, the secondary response had a peak occurring faster, on day 5 versus 15.

MiXCR, run by TCRdb on the 5' RACE reads, gives a single entry per CDR3 protein. The data hold 150,000 to 200,000 distinct CDR3 sequences, with approximately 11% observed a single time. As to this clonotype: What it binds is unknown.

The CDR3 consists of 11 residues. The germline V gene has CDR1 SQVTM and CDR2 ANQGSEA. Trimming cost V 4 bases and J 8 bases, with 11 bases left between them. The specimen comprised CD8+ T cells sorted from PBMCs, sampled 15 days after the yellow fever booster vaccination. This sequence originates from a man in his late teens or twenties who received the YFV17D yellow fever vaccine. The V gene is TRBV29-1, the J gene TRBJ1-1; D possibly corresponds to TRBD1 (5 bases). In nucleotides, the CDR3 is TGCAGCGTTGTTCGTCGGGGCGAAGCTTTCTTT. Its protein is CSVVRRGEAFF. The full variable domain, completed using reference TRBV29-1 and TRBJ1-1, is SAVISQKPSRDICQRGTSLTIQCQVDSQVTMMFWYRQQPGQSLTLIATANQGSEATYESGFVIDKFPISRPNLTFSTLTVSNMSPEDSSIYLCSVVRRGEAFFGQGTRLTVV.